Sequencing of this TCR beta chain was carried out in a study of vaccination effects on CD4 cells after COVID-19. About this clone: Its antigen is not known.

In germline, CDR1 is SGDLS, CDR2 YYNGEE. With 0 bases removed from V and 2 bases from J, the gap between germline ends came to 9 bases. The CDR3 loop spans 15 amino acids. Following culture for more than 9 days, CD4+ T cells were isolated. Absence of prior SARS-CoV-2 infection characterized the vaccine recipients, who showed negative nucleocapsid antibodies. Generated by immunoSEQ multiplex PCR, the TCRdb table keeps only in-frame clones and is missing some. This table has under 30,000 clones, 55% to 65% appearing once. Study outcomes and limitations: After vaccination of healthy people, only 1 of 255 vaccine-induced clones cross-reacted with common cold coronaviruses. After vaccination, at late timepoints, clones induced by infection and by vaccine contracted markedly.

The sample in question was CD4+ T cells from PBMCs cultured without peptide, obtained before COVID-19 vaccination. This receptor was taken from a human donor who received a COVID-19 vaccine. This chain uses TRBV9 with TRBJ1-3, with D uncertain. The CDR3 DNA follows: TGTGCCAGCAGCGTAGGGAGCACAGCTGGAAACACCATATATTTT. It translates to CASSVGSTAGNTIYF.